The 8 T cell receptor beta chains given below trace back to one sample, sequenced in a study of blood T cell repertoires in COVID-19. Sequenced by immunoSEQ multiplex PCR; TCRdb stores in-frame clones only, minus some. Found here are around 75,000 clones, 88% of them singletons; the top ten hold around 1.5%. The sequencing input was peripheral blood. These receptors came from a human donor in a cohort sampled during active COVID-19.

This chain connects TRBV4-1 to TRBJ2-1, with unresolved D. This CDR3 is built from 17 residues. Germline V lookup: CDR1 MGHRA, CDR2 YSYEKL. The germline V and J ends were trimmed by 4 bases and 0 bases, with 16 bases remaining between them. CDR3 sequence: CASSPLGARSSYNEQFF. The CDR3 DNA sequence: TGCGCCAGCAGCCCCCTTGGAGCGCGAAGCTCCTACAATGAGCAGTTCTTC.

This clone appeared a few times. This chain's CDR3 is CASTRQGEASATNEKLFF. DNA for the CDR3: TGTGCCAGTACCAGACAGGGGGAGGCCAGTGCAACTAATGAAAAACTGTTTTTT. V is TRBV19 and J is TRBJ1-4, with 9 bases aligning to TRBD1. The CDR3 has 18 residues. Germline V CDR1 and CDR2: LNHDA, SQIVND (reference sequence). V trimming: 7 bases; J trimming: 0 bases; junction bases outside the gene matches: 12.

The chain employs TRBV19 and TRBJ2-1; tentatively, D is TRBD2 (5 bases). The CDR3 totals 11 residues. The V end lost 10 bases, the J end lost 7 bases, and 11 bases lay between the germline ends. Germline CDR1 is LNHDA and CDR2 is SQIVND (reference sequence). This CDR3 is CATEERNEQFF. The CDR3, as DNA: TGTGCCACAGAGGAGCGGAATGAGCAGTTCTTC.

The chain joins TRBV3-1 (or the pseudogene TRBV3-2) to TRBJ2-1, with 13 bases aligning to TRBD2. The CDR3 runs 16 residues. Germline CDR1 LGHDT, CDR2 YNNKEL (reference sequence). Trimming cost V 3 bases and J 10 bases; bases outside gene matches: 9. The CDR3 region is CASSQAGTSGIREQFF. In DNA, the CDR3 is TGTGCCAGCAGCCAGGCCGGGACTAGCGGGATTCGGGAGCAGTTCTTC.

The CDR3 sequence: CASNLEGGDTQYF. CDR3 DNA sequence: TGTGCCAGCAATCTGGAGGGAGGAGATACGCAGTATTTT. This rearrangement joins TRBV7-9 to TRBJ2-3; possible D gene TRBD2, 6 bases. Trimming took off 7 bases at V and 5 bases at J, with 13 bases between the two ends. This CDR3 has 13 residues. Germline CDR1 is SEHNR and CDR2 is FQNEAQ (reference sequence).

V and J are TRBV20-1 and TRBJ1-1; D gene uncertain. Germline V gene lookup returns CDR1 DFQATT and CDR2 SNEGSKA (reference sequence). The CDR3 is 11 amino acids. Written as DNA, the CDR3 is TGCAGCCCACAGTGGTACACTGAAGCTTTCTTT. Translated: CSPQWYTEAFF.

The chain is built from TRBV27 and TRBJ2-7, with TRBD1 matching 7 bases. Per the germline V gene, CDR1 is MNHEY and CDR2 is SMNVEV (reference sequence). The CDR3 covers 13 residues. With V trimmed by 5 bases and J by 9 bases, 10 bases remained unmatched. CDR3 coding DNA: TGTGCCAGCAGTCCAAGACAGGGTTTTAGGCAGTACGTC. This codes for CASSPRQGFRQYV.

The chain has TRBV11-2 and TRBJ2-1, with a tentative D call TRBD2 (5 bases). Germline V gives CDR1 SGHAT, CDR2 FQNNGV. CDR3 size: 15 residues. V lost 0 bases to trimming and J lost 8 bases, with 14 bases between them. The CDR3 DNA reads TGTGCCAGCAGCTTAGATGGCGGGCCGTACTATGAGCAGTTCTTC. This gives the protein CASSLDGGPYYEQFF.